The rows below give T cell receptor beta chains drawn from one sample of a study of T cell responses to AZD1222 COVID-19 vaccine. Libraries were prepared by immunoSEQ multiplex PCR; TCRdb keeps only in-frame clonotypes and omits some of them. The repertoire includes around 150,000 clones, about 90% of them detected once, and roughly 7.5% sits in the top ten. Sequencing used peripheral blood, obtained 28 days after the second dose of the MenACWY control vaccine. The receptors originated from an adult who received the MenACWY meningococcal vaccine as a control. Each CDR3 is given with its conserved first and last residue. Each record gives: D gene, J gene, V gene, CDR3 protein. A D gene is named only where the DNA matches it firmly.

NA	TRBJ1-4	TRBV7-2	CASSLEGRANEKLFF
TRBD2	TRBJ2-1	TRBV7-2	CASSLVGTSRYNEQFF
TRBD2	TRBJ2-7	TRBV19	CASSITSGSYEQYF
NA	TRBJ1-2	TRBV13	CASSSMDRQSYGYTF
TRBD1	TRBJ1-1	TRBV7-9	CASSPTGQGAGTEAFF
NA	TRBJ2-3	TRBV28	CASSPSTGNTDTQYF
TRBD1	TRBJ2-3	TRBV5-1	CASSTTGGNTDTQYF
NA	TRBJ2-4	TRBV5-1	CASSNNAATVAKNIQYF
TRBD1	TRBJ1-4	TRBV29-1	CSVGGTGDEKLFF
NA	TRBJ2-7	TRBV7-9	CASSLVLAGFFYEQYF
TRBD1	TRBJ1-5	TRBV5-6	CASSRRQGAVQPQHF
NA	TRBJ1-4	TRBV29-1	CSVIQGDEKLFF
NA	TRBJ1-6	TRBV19	CASSATDSQRSPLHF
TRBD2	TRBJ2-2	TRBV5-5	CASSSSSGVNTGELFF
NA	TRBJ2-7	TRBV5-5	CASSLDPDKASYEQYF
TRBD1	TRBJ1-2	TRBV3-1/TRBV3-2	CASSPATGASTGYTF
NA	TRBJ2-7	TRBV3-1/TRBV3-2	CASSQEYWTSPYEQYF
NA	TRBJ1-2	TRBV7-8	CASSLPDSYGYTF
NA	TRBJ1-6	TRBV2	CAGQTDYNSPLHF
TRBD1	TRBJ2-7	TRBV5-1	CASSLGDRADEQYF
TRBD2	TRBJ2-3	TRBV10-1	CASSRGLAGVDTQYF
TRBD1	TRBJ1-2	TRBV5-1	CASSLVAQGANYGYTF
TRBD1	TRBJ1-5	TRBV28	CASSPDREGLNQPQHF
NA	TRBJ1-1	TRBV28	CASSLIRAEAFF
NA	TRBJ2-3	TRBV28	CASSSAEGPTDTQYF
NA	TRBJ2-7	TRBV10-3	CAISGTESYEQYF
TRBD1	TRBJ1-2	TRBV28	CASSPRQGVGYGYTF
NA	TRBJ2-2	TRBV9	CASSVVSGPGAAGELFF
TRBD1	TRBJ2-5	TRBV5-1	CASSKGQGAETQYF
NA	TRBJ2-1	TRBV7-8	CASSFSHALVATDEQFF
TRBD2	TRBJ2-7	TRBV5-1	CASSLGASGGTYEQYF
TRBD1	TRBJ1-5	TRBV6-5	CASRGDRDQPQHF
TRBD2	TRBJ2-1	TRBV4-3	CASSQEGAGGPYPYNEQFF
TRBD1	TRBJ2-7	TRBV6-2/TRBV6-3	CASSYLDRSSYEQYF
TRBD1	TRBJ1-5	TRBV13	CASSQGGTYQPQHF